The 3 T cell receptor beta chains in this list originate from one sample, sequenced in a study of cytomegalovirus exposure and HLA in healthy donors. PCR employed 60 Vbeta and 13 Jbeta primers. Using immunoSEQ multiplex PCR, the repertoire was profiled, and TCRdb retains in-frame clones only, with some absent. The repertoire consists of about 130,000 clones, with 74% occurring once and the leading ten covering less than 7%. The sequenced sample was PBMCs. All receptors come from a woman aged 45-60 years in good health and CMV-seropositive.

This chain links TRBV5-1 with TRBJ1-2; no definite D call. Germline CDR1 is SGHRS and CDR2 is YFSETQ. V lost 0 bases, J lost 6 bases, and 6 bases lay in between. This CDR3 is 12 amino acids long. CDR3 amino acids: CASSLAGDGYTF. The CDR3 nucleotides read TGCGCCAGCAGCTTGGCGGGTGATGGCTACACCTTC.

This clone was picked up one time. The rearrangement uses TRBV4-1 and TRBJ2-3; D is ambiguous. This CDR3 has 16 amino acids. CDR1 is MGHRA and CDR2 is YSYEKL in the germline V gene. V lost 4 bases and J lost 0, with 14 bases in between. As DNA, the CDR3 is TGCGCCAGCAGCCGTGGTATCCATAGTAGCACAGATACGCAGTATTTT. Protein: CASSRGIHSSTDTQYF.

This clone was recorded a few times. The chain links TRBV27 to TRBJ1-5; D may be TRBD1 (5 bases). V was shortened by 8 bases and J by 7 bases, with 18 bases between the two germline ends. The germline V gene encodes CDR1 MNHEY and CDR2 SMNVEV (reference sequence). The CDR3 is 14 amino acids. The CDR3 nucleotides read TGTGCCAGCGGACCCCTTGGGGCTGAACAGCCCCAGCATTTT. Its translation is CASGPLGAEQPQHF.